This is a list of T cell receptor beta chains from one sample in a study of blood T cell repertoires in COVID-19. The data were produced by immunoSEQ multiplex PCR, yet TCRdb's version contains in-frame clones alone and is incomplete. The top ten hold 10% to 15% of the sample, which has around 160,000 clones, approximately 80% seen once. Input material: PBMCs or T cells enriched from blood (not recorded which). The receptors were sampled from a woman aged 60-75 years who had recovered from COVID-19. Both conserved end residues are part of each CDR3. A D gene is named only where the DNA matches it firmly. A clone size is listed for some rows: how often the clone was seen (once, few, many), or a class if it is expanded.

size	D	V	J	CDR3	DNA
-	-	TRBV7-9	TRBJ1-1	CASSLQSEAFF	TGTGCCAGCAGCTTACAGTCAGAAGCTTTCTTT
once	TRBD1	TRBV6-6	TRBJ1-2	CASSPRQGPYGYTF	TGTGCCAGCAGTCCCCGACAGGGCCCCTATGGCTACACCTTC
-	TRBD2	TRBV5-4	TRBJ2-1	CASSLGGLAGADEQFF	TGTGCCAGCAGCTTGGGGGGACTAGCGGGAGCGGATGAGCAGTTCTTC
few	-	TRBV10-3	TRBJ1-2	CAISEAGGYTF	TGTGCCATCAGTGAGGCCGGGGGCTACACCTTC
-	-	TRBV18	TRBJ1-5	CASSPSAGVNSNQPQHF	TGTGCCAGCTCACCATCGGCAGGGGTTAATAGCAATCAGCCCCAGCATTTT
-	-	TRBV3-1/TRBV3-2	TRBJ2-7	CASSLREAEQYF	TGTGCCAGCAGCCTTAGGGAGGCCGAGCAGTACTTC
-	-	TRBV7-9	TRBJ2-7	CASSPRGSTYEQYF	TGTGCCAGCAGCCCGAGGGGGTCTACCTACGAGCAGTACTTC
-	TRBD2	TRBV4-1	TRBJ2-3	CASSRLAGGQDTQYF	TGCGCCAGCAGCCGACTAGCGGGGGGGCAAGATACGCAGTATTTT
-	-	TRBV2	TRBJ1-5	CASSKFSWDKGQPQHF	TGTGCCAGCAGTAAATTTAGTTGGGACAAGGGTCAGCCCCAGCATTTT
-	TRBD1	TRBV5-4	TRBJ2-3	CASSAGQENTQYF	TGTGCCAGCAGCGCGGGACAGGAGAATACGCAGTATTTT
-	-	TRBV30	TRBJ1-3	CGSGGLTGNTIYF	TGTGGTTCGGGGGGTCTGACTGGAAACACCATATATTTT
-	-	TRBV4-1	TRBJ2-2	CASSQVAWEETGELFF	TGCGCCAGCAGCCAAGTTGCGTGGGAGGAAACCGGGGAGCTGTTTTTT
-	-	TRBV10-2	TRBJ2-2	CASSENVGAAGELFF	TGCGCCAGCAGCGAGAACGTGGGCGCCGCCGGGGAGCTGTTTTTT
-	-	TRBV6-2/TRBV6-3	TRBJ2-7	CASSPFHEQYF	TGTGCCAGCAGTCCATTTCACGAGCAGTACTTC
-	-	TRBV30	TRBJ1-4	CAWSVLQAGEKLFF	TGTGCCTGGAGTGTACTACAGGCGGGGGAAAAACTGTTTTTT
-	TRBD1	TRBV30	TRBJ1-4	CAWSETGLNEKLFF	TGTGCCTGGAGTGAGACAGGGCTCAACGAAAAACTGTTTTTT
-	TRBD1	TRBV5-1	TRBJ1-2	CASSLGSAGGYDNYGYTF	TGCGCCAGCAGCTTAGGATCGGCAGGGGGCTACGATAACTATGGCTACACCTTC
-	TRBD2	TRBV2	TRBJ2-1	CATQPSGPYNEQFF	TGTGCCACTCAGCCTAGCGGGCCCTACAATGAGCAGTTCTTC
many	TRBD1	TRBV11-3	TRBJ1-1	CASSLDGRTGADEAFF	TGTGCCAGCAGCTTAGATGGAAGGACAGGGGCCGATGAAGCTTTCTTT
-	-	TRBV29-1	TRBJ2-3	CSVEDQVDRQYF	TGCAGCGTTGAAGATCAGGTTGACAGGCAGTATTTT
once	-	TRBV3-1/TRBV3-2	TRBJ2-4	CASSQRDWGSKNIQYF	TGTGCCAGCAGCCAGCGGGACTGGGGGTCCAAAAACATTCAGTACTTC
-	TRBD1	TRBV10-3	TRBJ2-2	CAISGTGNTGELFF	TGTGCCATCAGTGGGACAGGGAACACCGGGGAGCTGTTTTTT
-	TRBD1	TRBV25-1	TRBJ2-1	CASSNDRGYNEQFF	TGTGCCAGCAGTAATGACAGGGGCTACAATGAGCAGTTCTTC
-	TRBD2	TRBV6-5	TRBJ2-2	CASRNGGATGELFF	TGTGCCAGCAGAAACGGGGGGGCTACCGGGGAGCTGTTTTTT
-	-	TRBV11-2	TRBJ2-1	CASSLGRGNEQFF	TGTGCCAGCAGCTTAGGTAGGGGAAATGAGCAGTTCTTC
once	-	TRBV7-8	TRBJ1-2	CASSLARQSYGYTF	TGTGCCAGCAGCTTAGCGCGGCAGAGCTATGGCTACACCTTC
-	TRBD2	TRBV28	TRBJ2-1	CASSTWRSGRAASYNEQFF	TGTGCCAGCAGTACCTGGAGGAGCGGGAGGGCCGCCTCCTACAATGAGCAGTTCTTC
-	TRBD1	TRBV30	TRBJ2-5	CAWFRQGSYQETQYF	TGTGCCTGGTTTAGACAGGGGTCGTACCAAGAGACCCAGTACTTC
-	-	TRBV19	TRBJ1-1	CASSTITGGTEAFF	TGTGCCAGTAGTACGATTACGGGGGGCACTGAAGCTTTCTTT
once	TRBD2	TRBV5-1	TRBJ2-3	CASSLTGLAGGTDTQYF	TGCGCCAGCAGCTTGACCGGACTAGCGGGAGGGACAGATACGCAGTATTTT
few	-	TRBV10-3	TRBJ2-1	CAISESLANYNEQFF	TGTGCCATCAGTGAGTCTCTGGCAAACTACAATGAGCAGTTCTTC
-	TRBD1	TRBV28	TRBJ1-2	CASSLGTGSYGYTF	TGTGCCAGCAGTTTGGGGACAGGGAGTTATGGCTACACCTTC
-	TRBD1	TRBV7-3	TRBJ2-2	CASSVLDRGQFKNTGELFF	TGTGCCAGCAGCGTCCTGGACAGGGGCCAATTCAAGAACACCGGGGAGCTGTTTTTT
-	TRBD2	TRBV28	TRBJ2-2	CASSSLRGREVTGELFF	TGTGCCAGCAGCTCCCTTCGGGGTCGGGAGGTGACCGGGGAGCTGTTTTTT
-	-	TRBV5-1	TRBJ1-4	CASSFRTASGEKLFF	TGCGCCAGCAGCTTTAGGACAGCGAGCGGTGAAAAACTGTTTTTT
once	-	TRBV19	TRBJ2-2	CASSIARGPGELFF	TGTGCCAGTAGTATCGCGCGGGGACCCGGGGAGCTGTTTTTT
-	TRBD2	TRBV30	TRBJ2-1	CAWSNLGLAGGNEQFF	TGTGCCTGGAGCAACCTGGGACTAGCGGGAGGCAATGAGCAGTTCTTC
-	TRBD1	TRBV27	TRBJ1-1	CASSLSRDSIVTEAFF	TGTGCCAGCAGTTTATCCCGGGACAGCATTGTGACTGAAGCTTTCTTT
-	TRBD1	TRBV27	TRBJ2-5	CASSFTTGTGVETQYF	TGTGCCAGCAGTTTCACCACCGGGACAGGGGTAGAGACCCAGTACTTC
-	-	TRBV19	TRBJ1-1	CATTGLTEAFF	TGTGCCACCACAGGGTTGACTGAAGCTTTCTTT
once	-	TRBV5-1	TRBJ2-5	CASSQGSQETQYF	TGCGCCAGCAGTCAGGGATCCCAAGAGACCCAGTACTTC
-	TRBD1	TRBV2	TRBJ1-2	CASRKLDRTRYGYTF	TGTGCCAGCAGAAAACTGGACAGGACACGCTATGGCTACACCTTC
-	-	TRBV27	TRBJ2-7	CASSFRAGATHEQYF	TGTGCCAGCAGTTTCCGGGCAGGGGCTACCCACGAGCAGTACTTC
-	TRBD2	TRBV7-2	TRBJ2-5	CASSLGTSGETQYF	TGTGCCAGCAGCTTGGGGACTAGCGGGGAGACCCAGTACTTC
-	-	TRBV5-4	TRBJ1-6	CASSSQLDSPLHF	TGTGCCAGCAGCTCTCAACTCGATTCACCCCTCCACTTT
-	-	TRBV28	TRBJ1-6	CASSLRDSPLHF	TGTGCCAGCAGTTTGAGGGATTCACCCCTCCACTTT
-	-	TRBV2	TRBJ2-3	CASIPGVGVSTDTQYF	TGTGCCAGCATCCCGGGAGTCGGCGTCTCCACAGATACGCAGTATTTT
-	-	TRBV21-1	TRBJ1-1	CASSPTGRMNTEAFF	TGTGCCAGCAGCCCCACGGGGAGAATGAACACTGAAGCTTTCTTT
few	-	TRBV28	TRBJ1-2	CASSLSSGYGYTF	TGTGCCAGCAGTTTATCGAGCGGATATGGCTACACCTTC
once	TRBD1	TRBV5-4	TRBJ1-6	CASSNPGRGHSPLHF	TGTGCCAGCAGCAATCCGGGCAGGGGGCATTCACCCCTCCACTTT
-	TRBD2	TRBV20-1	TRBJ2-7	CSASALGTSGSYEQYF	TGCAGTGCTAGTGCCCTAGGGACTAGCGGTTCCTACGAGCAGTACTTC
-	-	TRBV7-2	TRBJ1-3	CASSPLRSGNTIYF	TGTGCCAGCAGCCCCCTCAGATCTGGAAACACCATATATTTT
-	-	TRBV2	TRBJ2-7	CASSRGGASGEQYF	TGTGCCAGCAGTAGGGGGGGGGCCTCGGGAGAGCAGTACTTC
-	-	TRBV28	TRBJ1-1	CASRSGYFEAFF	TGTGCCAGCCGATCAGGGTATTTTGAAGCTTTCTTT
-	TRBD2	TRBV5-6	TRBJ2-3	CASSLLAGGPWTDTQYF	TGTGCCAGCAGCTTACTAGCGGGAGGGCCCTGGACAGATACGCAGTATTTT
-	-	TRBV12-3/TRBV12-4	TRBJ1-4	CASSRTNNEKLFF	TGTGCCAGCAGCAGGACAAATAATGAAAAACTGTTTTTT
-	-	TRBV7-8	TRBJ2-7	CASSIRETYEQYF	TGTGCCAGCAGCATCCGGGAGACCTACGAGCAGTACTTC
-	-	TRBV3-1/TRBV3-2	TRBJ1-1	CASSRAGENTEAFF	TGTGCCAGCAGCAGGGCAGGGGAGAACACTGAAGCTTTCTTT
-	TRBD1	TRBV7-9	TRBJ1-4	CASSLPGGQSNEKLFF	TGTGCCAGCAGCCTACCAGGGGGACAGAGTAATGAAAAACTGTTTTTT
-	TRBD1	TRBV3-1/TRBV3-2	TRBJ2-1	CASSQDNSRDRGKFF	TGTGCCAGCAGCCAAGATAACTCCCGGGACAGGGGGAAGTTCTTC